The clone carrying this TCR beta chain has a handful of counts. Followed longitudinally, the Seattle patients had been enrolled during active infection. These data are taken from a study of blood T cell repertoires in COVID-19. Across the study: The origin of the acute and convalescent COVID-19 samples was the United States, Italy and Spain. T cells, B-cell-depleted T cells, or PBMCs supplied cDNA or gDNA.

With 7 bases removed from V and 2 bases from J, the gap between germline ends came to 17 bases. The germline CDR1 and CDR2 sequences are MDHEN and SYDVKM. CDR3 length equals 15 residues. Authors' methods: Counts of nucleated cells, estimated from reference gene primer amplification, were obtained. The method was immunoSEQ multiplex PCR; TCRdb's version includes in-frame clones alone and lacks a portion of them. V, J and clone size were drawn from that table, and D and trimming were deduced from the DNA. The table shows 250,000 to 400,000 clones, with roughly 88% occurring only once. The chain has TRBV28 and TRBJ1-1; D is unresolved. The specimen was peripheral blood. This receptor was identified in a woman in her 30s with COVID-19, enrolled during active disease. Written as DNA, the CDR3 is TGTGCCAGCACGGATCCTCGTGGAGTAAACACTGAAGCTTTCTTT. It is translated as CASTDPRGVNTEAFF. The complete variable domain, with remaining parts taken from reference TRBV28 and TRBJ1-1, reads DVKVTQSSRYLVKRTGEKVFLECVQDMDHENMFWYRQDPGLGLRLIYFSYDVKMKEKGDIPEGYSVSREKKERFSLILESASTNQTSMYLCASTDPRGVNTEAFFGQGTRLTVV.